This is a list of T cell receptor beta chains from one sample in a study of response to subunit inactivated influenza vaccine. Each CDR3 protein gets one entry after TCRdb re-called the RT-PCR reads with MiXCR. The table has 700,000 to 900,000 distinct CDR3 sequences, 20% to 25% seen once. Specimen: PBMCs from blood, collected about 5 days after vaccination. All receptors derive from a man over 45 who received an inactivated influenza vaccine. CDR3s include the opening cysteine and the closing phenylalanine or tryptophan. Each record gives: J gene, V gene, clone size, D gene, CDR3 DNA, CDR3 protein. D genes are given only for firm matches. Size tells how often a clone was seen (once, few, many) or the class of an expanded clone, and some rows leave it out.

J: TRBJ2-7
V: TRBV9
size: NA
D: NA
DNA: TGTGCCAGCAGCGTAACGGGAGAGATGGGGGAGCAGTACTTC
CDR3: CASSVTGEMGEQYF

J: TRBJ2-7
V: TRBV7-2
size: few
D: NA
DNA: TGTGCCAGCAGCTGGACCCCCGCCAGGTACGAGCAGTACTTC
CDR3: CASSWTPARYEQYF

J: TRBJ1-2
V: TRBV6-1
size: few
D: TRBD1
DNA: TGTGCCAGCACACGAGGAGGGGGCCTGGGCTACACCTTC
CDR3: CASTRGGGLGYTF

J: TRBJ2-1
V: TRBV4-1
size: few
D: NA
DNA: TGCGCCAGCAGCCAAGTTAAGGGCGGGGGCCCCTACAATGAGCAGTTCTTC
CDR3: CASSQVKGGGPYNEQFF

J: TRBJ2-5
V: TRBV20-1
size: few
D: TRBD2
DNA: TGCAGTGCTACCCGACTAGCGGGATGGTACCAAGAGACCCAGTACTTC
CDR3: CSATRLAGWYQETQYF

J: TRBJ2-7
V: TRBV7-9
size: NA
D: NA
DNA: TGTGCCAGCAGCCCAGGGTCTGACGAGCAGTACTTC
CDR3: CASSPGSDEQYF

J: TRBJ2-7
V: TRBV7-2
size: many
D: NA
DNA: TGTGCCAGCAGCTTAGTTTTAGACAGAACCTACGAGCAGTACTTC
CDR3: CASSLVLDRTYEQYF

J: TRBJ2-7
V: TRBV11-2
size: few
D: NA
DNA: TGTGCCAGCAGCTTAGGGGCAGGGGCCGGCTACGAGCAGTACTTC
CDR3: CASSLGAGAGYEQYF

J: TRBJ1-2
V: TRBV20-1
size: few
D: NA
DNA: TGCAGTGCTAGAGATGTCACAGGCTATGGCTACACCTTC
CDR3: CSARDVTGYGYTF

J: TRBJ1-3
V: TRBV5-1
size: NA
D: NA
DNA: TGCGCCAGCAGCTTGGAGAGGACATCCTCTGGAAACACCATATATTTT
CDR3: CASSLERTSSGNTIYF

J: TRBJ2-2
V: TRBV7-2
size: NA
D: NA
DNA: TGTGCCAGCTCCAGGGATAACACCGGGGAGCTGTTTTTT
CDR3: CASSRDNTGELFF

J: TRBJ2-2
V: TRBV28
size: once
D: NA
DNA: TGTGCCAGCAGGTACCGGGACATTGCGTTCACAAACACCGGGGAGCTGTTTTTT
CDR3: CASRYRDIAFTNTGELFF

J: TRBJ2-5
V: TRBV7-6
size: few
D: NA
DNA: TGTGCCAGCAGCTCGCACGGACTAAACCAAGAGACCCAGTACTTC
CDR3: CASSSHGLNQETQYF

J: TRBJ1-1
V: TRBV2
size: NA
D: TRBD1
DNA: TGTGCCAGTTCGGATATAACAGGGGGCTGGGTGAACACTGAAGCTTTCTTT
CDR3: CASSDITGGWVNTEAFF

J: TRBJ2-1
V: TRBV29-1
size: many
D: NA
DNA: TGCAGCATCCGGGACCCAGCAGTGGATGAGCAGTTCTTC
CDR3: CSIRDPAVDEQFF

J: TRBJ2-3
V: TRBV6-1
size: NA
D: NA
DNA: TGTGCCAGCAGCGGGACTGTCGCAGATACGCAGTATTTT
CDR3: CASSGTVADTQYF